The rows below give T cell receptor beta chains drawn from one sample of a study of PD-1 blockade in classical Hodgkin lymphoma. TCRdb keeps only in-frame clones here, not all; method: immunoSEQ multiplex PCR. The table shows almost 85,000 clones, with roughly 90% occurring only once. The sample in question was peripheral blood mononuclear cells (PBMCs), obtained at baseline. The source of these receptors is a human donor with classical Hodgkin lymphoma. The CDR3 runs from the conserved cysteine through the conserved F or W. A D gene is named only where the DNA matches it firmly. The size field is filled for only some rows; it gives once, few, many or a size class.

D,J,size,V,DNA,CDR3
-,TRBJ2-1,-,TRBV28,TGTGCCAGCAGAGACACTAGTGGTGGGGAGCAGTTCTTC,CASRDTSGGEQFF
-,TRBJ1-4,once,TRBV7-9,TGTGCCAGCAGCTTAGATGGGGGCTTCTCCGAAAAACTGTTTTTT,CASSLDGGFSEKLFF
TRBD2,TRBJ2-1,-,TRBV30,TGTGCCTGGAGAAAAGTCGGGAGGAATGAGCAGTTCTTC,CAWRKVGRNEQFF
-,TRBJ2-7,-,TRBV29-1,TGCAGCGTCCTCATATCCTACGGGCCTGAGGCGTCCTACGAGCAGTACTTC,CSVLISYGPEASYEQYF
-,TRBJ1-1,-,TRBV5-4,TGTGCCAGCAGCTTGTCTCGGGGGGGCCGTGAAGCTTTCTTT,CASSLSRGGREAFF
TRBD2,TRBJ2-7,-,TRBV29-1,TGCAGCGTTGAACTAGCGGGAGGGCCGGGGCTCGAGCAGTACTTC,CSVELAGGPGLEQYF
TRBD2,TRBJ2-1,-,TRBV6-6,TGTGCCAGCAGTTACCTCGCTAGCGGGGCCCCATTGTTCTTC,CASSYLASGAPLFF
TRBD2,TRBJ2-3,-,TRBV28,TGTGCCAGCAGTATATTACGGACGGGGACTAGCGGGACAGATACGCAGTATTTT,CASSILRTGTSGTDTQYF
TRBD2,TRBJ2-5,once,TRBV4-3,TGCGCCAGCAGCCAAGATAGCCCAGCGGGAGGGATACTGCAAGAGACCCAGTACTTC,CASSQDSPAGGILQETQYF
TRBD2,TRBJ2-3,-,TRBV7-2,TGTGCCAGCAGCTTAGGGGGCCTAACTAGCGGGAGGGCAGATACGCAGTATTTT,CASSLGGLTSGRADTQYF
-,TRBJ2-5,-,TRBV2,TGTGCCAGCATATCGTGGGGGACTTTGGAGACCCAGTACTTC,CASISWGTLETQYF
-,TRBJ2-3,-,TRBV6-5,TGTGCCAGCAGTCAACTACCAGATACGCAGTATTTT,CASSQLPDTQYF
TRBD1,TRBJ2-1,-,TRBV10-1,TGCGCCAGCAGTGATTTTGGGACAGGGATCGACAATGAGCAGTTCTTC,CASSDFGTGIDNEQFF
TRBD1,TRBJ1-2,-,TRBV6-5,TGTGCCAGCAGTTACTCGACGAACAGGGGATATGGCTACACCTTC,CASSYSTNRGYGYTF
-,TRBJ2-7,-,TRBV4-1,TGCGCCAGCAGCCACTTAGGGTTGGGGGAGCAGTACTTC,CASSHLGLGEQYF
-,TRBJ1-4,once,TRBV28,TGTGCCAGCAGTTTGAGAGGACCGAATGAAAAACTGTTTTTT,CASSLRGPNEKLFF
-,TRBJ1-3,-,TRBV6-1,TGTGCCAGCAGTGAATTAAGGGGCGGCGCTGGAAACACCATATATTTT,CASSELRGGAGNTIYF
TRBD2,TRBJ2-1,-,TRBV9,TGTGCCAGCAGCGAAGGACTAGCGGCCTACAATGAGCAGTTCTTC,CASSEGLAAYNEQFF
TRBD2,TRBJ2-2,-,TRBV5-4,TGTGCCAGCAGCTTGGTCCCAGCGGGAGGGAACACCGGGGAGCTGTTTTTT,CASSLVPAGGNTGELFF
TRBD2,TRBJ2-3,-,TRBV28,TGTGCCAGCAGTTTGGGACTAGCGGGAGGGACCACAGATACGCAGTATTTT,CASSLGLAGGTTDTQYF
-,TRBJ2-7,-,TRBV15,TGTGCCACCAGCAGGGAGGGCCAGAAGTACGAGCAGTACTTC,CATSREGQKYEQYF
-,TRBJ2-1,-,TRBV9,TGTGCCAGCAGCTCAGAGGGGAATCACCTGGGGGAGCAGTTCTTC,CASSSEGNHLGEQFF
-,TRBJ1-2,-,TRBV19,TGTGCCAGTAATCTACCGGGAGAGAACTATGGCTACACCTTC,CASNLPGENYGYTF
TRBD2,TRBJ2-1,-,TRBV4-1,TGCGCCAGCAGCCAAGACCCCCCTGGAGTAGCGGGAGGCTTCAGCTCCTACAATGAGCAGTTCTTC,CASSQDPPGVAGGFSSYNEQFF
-,TRBJ2-4,-,TRBV7-8,TGTGCCAGCAGCATATATGATAGCGGAGTAGCCAAAAACATTCAGTACTTC,CASSIYDSGVAKNIQYF
-,TRBJ2-7,-,TRBV27,TGTGCCAGCAGTTTATACCCCGCCGCCCGAGGGGAGCAGTACTTC,CASSLYPAARGEQYF
-,TRBJ2-1,-,TRBV4-1,TGCGCCAGCAGCCCAAGTAGGGGGAGGAATTCGGTTGAGCAGTTCTTC,CASSPSRGRNSVEQFF
TRBD1,TRBJ1-2,-,TRBV5-4,TGTGCCAGCAGCCTTCCGGGACAGGGGATCCCCCTTAGGGGCTACACCTTC,CASSLPGQGIPLRGYTF
-,TRBJ1-1,-,TRBV5-1,TGCGCCAGCAGCTTGGAGGAGGGGAAAGCTTTCTTT,CASSLEEGKAFF
TRBD2,TRBJ2-1,-,TRBV19,TGTGCCAGTAGTATGGGGACTAGCGGAGGGGGGACCTACAATGAGCAGTTCTTC,CASSMGTSGGGTYNEQFF
TRBD2,TRBJ2-7,-,TRBV28,TGTGCCAGCAGTAGGGGACTAGCGGGCGCGTACGAGCAGTACTTC,CASSRGLAGAYEQYF
TRBD1,TRBJ2-2,-,TRBV7-6,TGTGCCAGCAGCGCCACCACAGGGGGCGGCGGGGAGCTGTTTTTT,CASSATTGGGGELFF